The 26 T cell receptor beta chains in this list originate from one sample, sequenced in a study of cytomegalovirus exposure and HLA in healthy donors (dated by TCRdb to 2015 to 2018). To prepare the library, the immunoSEQ multiplex PCR assay was applied. For the multiplex PCR, a mixture combining 60 forward primers for TCR Vbeta segments and 13 reverse primers for TCR Jbeta segments was used. In its TCRdb copy, this immuneACCESS table keeps in-frame sequences only and misses some clones. Where compared with another copy, unresolved V genes explain less than half of these, and the others have no known cause. The sample's table lists a count of 80,000 to 95,000 clones. Approximately 1.1% of the sample comes from the top ten. Sequenced: PBMCs. The source is a woman in her 30s in good health and CMV-seronegative.

The chain couples TRBV19 to TRBJ2-3; no clear D. Trimming left V 1 base short and J 5 bases short, with 13 bases between. The CDR3 consists of 15 residues. The germline V gene has CDR1 LNHDA and CDR2 SQIVND (reference sequence). The CDR3 region has the DNA TGTGCCAGTAGTATAGGATTATTAGGCGGAGATACGCAGTATTTT. This encodes CASSIGLLGGDTQYF.

This chain joins TRBV6-1 and TRBJ1-6; no clear D gene. CDR1 and CDR2 (germline): MNHNS, SASEGT. The CDR3 runs to 18 residues. The V and J ends lost 1 base and 0 bases respectively, with 13 bases between them. CDR3 sequence reads: CASSEVPYTSSYNSPLHF. The CDR3 coding sequence is TGTGCCAGCAGTGAAGTGCCTTATACTAGCTCCTATAATTCACCCCTCCACTTT.

V gene TRBV5-1 combines with J gene TRBJ1-2; TRBD1 aligns across 8 bases. CDR1 is SGHRS, CDR2 YFSETQ, per germline. The CDR3 contains 14 residues. V lost 6 bases, J lost 2 bases, and 6 bases stayed unmatched. The CDR3 spells CASKNWTGNYGYTF. DNA for the CDR3: TGCGCCAGCAAGAACTGGACAGGGAACTATGGCTACACCTTC.

This chain joins TRBV25-1 and TRBJ2-1; 7 bases fit TRBD2. The trim removed 6 bases at V and 4 bases at J, leaving 9 bases unmatched. Looked up from germline, CDR1 is MGHDK and CDR2 is SYGVNS. This CDR3 spans 15 amino acids. CDR3 nucleotides: TGTGCCAGCAGGCCCCCTAGCGGACTATACAATGAGCAGTTCTTC. Its translation is CASRPPSGLYNEQFF.

The chain uses TRBV13 and TRBJ1-2, with 7 bases matching TRBD1. Per germline, CDR1 PRHDT and CDR2 FYEKMQ (reference sequence). The CDR3 covers 13 residues. J was trimmed by 5 bases and V by 5 bases; bases with no gene match: 5. CDR3 loop: CASSKRTGYGYTF. The CDR3 DNA sequence: TGTGCCAGCAGCAAAAGGACAGGATATGGCTACACCTTC.

The chain combines TRBV7-2 with TRBJ2-7, with 7 nucleotides matching TRBD2. V lost 3 bases and J lost 4; bases outside the gene matches: 12. The CDR3 has 16 amino acids. Germline values: CDR1 SGHTA, CDR2 FQGNSA. The chain's CDR3 is CASSLRRGTASYEQYF. The CDR3 nucleotides are TGTGCCAGCAGCTTGAGGCGGGGGACGGCGTCTTACGAGCAGTACTTC.

This sequence joins TRBV9 and TRBJ2-3; a possible D gene is TRBD1 (6 bases). Germline CDR1 SGDLS, CDR2 YYNGEE. The CDR3 spans 13 residues. The V and J ends lost 7 bases and 6 bases respectively, with 15 bases between them. CDR3 in DNA: TGTGCCAGCGCCGACAGGTTTCGGGATACGCAGTATTTT. It specifies CASADRFRDTQYF.

The V gene is TRBV5-6, the J gene TRBJ2-7; possible D gene TRBD2, 6 bases. V was cut by 4 bases and J by 0 bases, with 17 bases left in between. Germline CDR1 reads SGHDT; CDR2 reads YYEEEE. This CDR3 is built from 16 residues. The CDR3 protein is CASSPGSGPPSYEQYF. CDR3 sequence (DNA): TGTGCCAGCAGCCCAGGGAGCGGGCCTCCCTCCTACGAGCAGTACTTC.

The CDR3 loop reads CASSSSGGQDYGYTF. In nucleotides, the CDR3 is TGTGCCAGCAGTTCCTCCGGGGGGCAAGACTATGGCTACACCTTC. The chain carries TRBV27 and TRBJ1-2; maybe TRBD1 (6 bases). Trimming shortened V by 4 bases and J by 3 bases, and 15 bases separated the two germline ends. The CDR3 extends over 15 amino acids. Looked up from germline, CDR1 is MNHEY and CDR2 is SMNVEV (reference sequence).

In the case of this clone: At one end the junction does not follow the germline gene, possibly because of a read error. The chain carries TRBV5-1 and TRBJ2-3, with D tentatively TRBD1 (5 bases). From germline, CDR1 is SGHRS and CDR2 YFSETQ. CDR3 length: 14 residues. DNA for the CDR3: TGCGCCAGCAGGTTCCAGGGTATCACAGATAAGCAGTATTTT. It translates to CASRFQGITDKQYF.

V is TRBV19 and J is TRBJ2-2; TRBD1 is a possible D gene (7 bases). The CDR3 is made up of 15 amino acids. Trimming took 0 bases from V and 4 from J, leaving 9 bases between them. Looked up from germline, CDR1 is LNHDA and CDR2 is SQIVND (reference sequence). The chain's CDR3 is CASSIDRGATGELFF. The CDR3 coding sequence is TGTGCCAGTAGTATAGACAGGGGGGCCACCGGGGAGCTGTTTTTT.

J is TRBJ1-2 and V is TRBV27; TRBD1 matches at 7 bases. J was trimmed by 4 bases and V by 6 bases; bases with no gene match: 11. The length of the CDR3 is 15 residues. The V gene's germline CDR1 is MNHEY and CDR2 SMNVEV (reference sequence). The CDR3 DNA is TGTGCCAGCAGCCCCGGCGGGACAGCTGTCTATGGCTACACCTTC. The encoded protein is CASSPGGTAVYGYTF.

The chain carries TRBV12-5 and TRBJ1-1; 7 nucleotides align to TRBD1. CDR1 LGHNT and CDR2 FRNRAP come from the germline V gene. Germline trimming cut 1 base from V and 3 bases from J; bases unmatched to any gene: 2. CDR3 length: 14 residues. The CDR3 loop reads CASGLATGDTEAFF. CDR3 coding DNA: TGTGCTAGTGGTTTGGCTACAGGGGACACTGAAGCTTTCTTT.

This chain uses TRBV7-9 with TRBJ2-3; 9 bases are shared with TRBD2. V was clipped by 5 bases and J by 2 bases; unmatched bases: 14. Germline CDR1 SEHNR, CDR2 FQNEAQ (reference sequence). The CDR3 is made up of 18 amino acids. The CDR3 loop reads CASSPVGGSSGDTDTQYF. The CDR3 nucleotides read TGTGCCAGCAGCCCCGTTGGGGGCTCTAGCGGGGACACAGATACGCAGTATTTT.

The CDR3: CASSPGDRPFLFKTF. CDR3 nucleotides: TGTGCCAGCAGCCCCGGGGATCGGCCCTTCCTGTTTAAGACCTTC. The chain is built from TRBV6-1 and TRBJ1-2; D is unclear. CDR3 length: 15 residues. V shed 6 bases and J shed 14 bases, with 28 bases lying between them. Germline CDR1 and CDR2: MNHNS and SASEGT.

This chain uses TRBV4-2 with TRBJ1-5; TRBD1 agrees at 12 bases. CDR3 size: 15 residues. J lost 4 bases, V lost 5 bases, and 3 bases had no gene match. The germline CDR1 and CDR2 sequences are LGHNA and YNFKEQ. CDR3 DNA: TGTGCCAGCAGCGCGGGACAGGGGGCGAATCAGCCCCAGCATTTT. It encodes CASSAGQGANQPQHF.

V gene TRBV4-1 combines with J gene TRBJ1-1, with a weak D call TRBD1 (5 bases). The ends were cut back, 0 bases at V and 8 bases at J, with 16 bases in the middle. The CDR3 has 15 residues. The germline gives CDR1 MGHRA, CDR2 YSYEKL. CDR3 DNA sequence: TGCGCCAGCAGCCAAGAACAGGTCTCAGTCCACGAAGCTTTCTTT. This translates into CASSQEQVSVHEAFF.

The chain joins TRBV11-2 to TRBJ2-5; a weak D match, TRBD1 (6 bases). Germline assignment: CDR1 SGHAT and CDR2 FQNNGV. Between the trimmed V and J ends, which lost 7 bases and 4 bases, there was a span of 19 bases. The CDR3 runs 15 residues. CDR3 sequence reads: CASTLGGGHLETQYF. CDR3 bases: TGTGCCAGCACCCTGGGTGGGGGCCACTTAGAGACCCAGTACTTC.

This chain joins TRBV5-1 and TRBJ2-5; D remains unclear. V lost 0 bases and J 4 bases, leaving 13 bases between the germline ends. The CDR3 is 15 residues long. From germline, CDR1 is SGHRS and CDR2 YFSETQ. CDR3 region: CASSLAGSHGETQYF. The CDR3 region has the DNA TGCGCCAGCAGCTTGGCAGGTTCTCACGGAGAGACCCAGTACTTC.

The chain couples TRBV5-8 to TRBJ1-6; possible D gene TRBD1, 5 bases. Germline V lookup: CDR1 SGHTS, CDR2 YDEGEE. This CDR3 has 15 residues. The V end was cut by 4 bases, the J end by 7 bases, with 15 bases between. The DNA for the CDR3 is TGTGCCAGCAGCCGCGGGGGACCCGCAAATTCACCCCTCCACTTT. Protein product: CASSRGGPANSPLHF.

This chain links TRBV29-1 with TRBJ1-2, with a weak D call TRBD1 (6 bases). This CDR3 region has 14 residues. V lost 1 base, J lost 7 bases, and 16 bases lay in between. CDR1 SQVTM and CDR2 ANQGSEA come from the germline V gene. The CDR3 region has the DNA TGCAGCGTTGAAGTCTCACAGGGAGCTCCTGGCTACACCTTC. Protein: CSVEVSQGAPGYTF. The full variable domain, completed using reference TRBV29-1 and TRBJ1-2, is SAVISQKPSRDICQRGTSLTIQCQVDSQVTMMFWYRQQPGQSLTLIATANQGSEATYESGFVIDKFPISRPNLTFSTLTVSNMSPEDSSIYLCSVEVSQGAPGYTFGSGTRLTVV.

The genes are TRBV29-1 and TRBJ2-1, with 11 positions matching TRBD1. CDR1 and CDR2 (germline): SQVTM, ANQGSEA. The CDR3 is 13 residues long. The CDR3 protein is CSVGTGGYNEQFF. The CDR3 coding sequence is TGCAGTGTCGGGACAGGGGGCTACAATGAGCAGTTCTTC.

The chain uses TRBV7-9 and TRBJ2-3; 8 nucleotides align to TRBD1. The CDR3 is made up of 15 amino acids. V gave up 1 base and J gave up 3 bases; unmatched junction bases: 3. The V gene's germline CDR1 is SEHNR and CDR2 FQNEAQ (reference sequence). The CDR3 DNA is TGTGCCAGCAGCTTAGGGGGGACAGGTACAGATACGCAGTATTTT. Its translation is CASSLGGTGTDTQYF.

The CDR3 region is CAWSVGGAYRETQYF. Here the CDR3 DNA reads TGTGCCTGGAGTGTCGGCGGGGCATATCGGGAGACCCAGTACTTC. The chain recombines TRBV30 with TRBJ2-5, with D perhaps matching TRBD2 (6 bases). The CDR3 is made up of 15 amino acids. Trimming cost V 0 bases and J 5 bases, with 16 bases left between them. The germline CDR1 and CDR2 sequences are GTSNPN and SVGIG (reference sequence).

V is TRBV29-1 and J is TRBJ2-3; 9 bases are shared with TRBD2. The CDR3 loop spans 17 amino acids. Germline V gene lookup returns CDR1 SQVTM and CDR2 ANQGSEA. V lost 6 bases and J lost 0; bases outside the gene matches: 13. The chain's CDR3 is CSVAGTSSTTSTDTQYF. The CDR3 bases are TGCAGCGTCGCCGGGACTAGCTCTACAACAAGCACAGATACGCAGTATTTT.

The chain uses TRBV5-4 and TRBJ2-1; 8 bases are shared with TRBD2. The CDR3 runs to 15 residues. V shed 3 bases, J shed 8 bases, and the junction held 10 bases outside the gene matches. Germline CDR1 and CDR2: SGHNT and YYREEE (reference sequence). CDR3 sequence (DNA): TGTGCCAGCAGCTCTCGACTAGCGTTCCGGGATGAGCAGTTCTTC. Translation gives CASSSRLAFRDEQFF.